Listed below are T cell receptor beta chains from one sample, sequenced in a study of blood T cell repertoires in COVID-19. The assay was immunoSEQ multiplex PCR, and TCRdb's table has in-frame clones only and misses some. This sample has 55,000 to 85,000 clones, with 65% to 80% found just once. The sequencing input was peripheral blood. The receptors originated from a man between 60 and 70 years old with active or convalescent COVID-19. Each CDR3 is given without its conserved first and last residue. A row's size may be missing; if present it is once, few, many or a size class.

J	V	size	CDR3
TRBJ1-1	TRBV4-1	few	ASSSRGFTEAF
TRBJ2-7	TRBV5-6	-	ASTKSPYTGTYEQY
TRBJ1-6	TRBV27	-	ASSWDREVDSPLH
TRBJ1-5	TRBV6-5	-	ASSYSFSQPQH
TRBJ1-1	TRBV6-5	-	ASSPTRGHAEAF
TRBJ2-5	TRBV7-9	-	ASGRDRVGETQY
TRBJ1-3	TRBV18	-	ASSPGRAGNTIY
TRBJ1-2	TRBV7-2	-	ASSSRVDLYGYT
TRBJ1-2	TRBV7-2	-	ASSRTSVGDYGYT
TRBJ1-1	TRBV18	once	ASSPMTEETEAF
TRBJ1-5	TRBV18	-	ASSRGWEPQH
TRBJ2-7	TRBV29-1	-	SVETADYEQY
TRBJ2-3	TRBV7-2	-	ASSLRDSSPQY
TRBJ1-2	TRBV28	-	ASSAPVVGQYGYT
TRBJ1-1	TRBV3-1/TRBV3-2	-	ASSPRDSPMAREAF
TRBJ2-2	TRBV2	-	ASSHEGSNTGELF
TRBJ2-3	TRBV6-5	-	ASSRADTQY